A selection of T cell receptor beta chains follows, all from one sample in a study of CD8 T cells in Susac syndrome. One entry per CDR3 protein, called by TCRdb with MiXCR from the immunoSEQ multiplex PCR reads. The sample includes some 130,000 distinct CDR3 sequences, 85% to 95% of them seen just once. What was sequenced was CD8+ T cells from PBMCs. The receptors stem from a human donor with Susac syndrome. CDR3s include the opening cysteine and the closing phenylalanine or tryptophan. Each record gives: CDR3 DNA, CDR3 protein, clone size, J gene, V gene, D gene. A D gene is named only where the DNA matches it firmly. Rows give clone size only sometimes, using once, few, many, or a class for an expanded clone.

CDR3 DNA: TGTGCCACCACAGGGGTGGCGGGAGAAGGGTACAATGAGCAGTTCTTC
CDR3 protein: CATTGVAGEGYNEQFF
clone size: .
J gene: TRBJ2-1
V gene: TRBV6-1
D gene: .

CDR3 DNA: TGTGCCAGCAGCGATGAGACTAGCGGGAGAACGGGCACCGGGGAGCTGTTTTTT
CDR3 protein: CASSDETSGRTGTGELFF
clone size: once
J gene: TRBJ2-2
V gene: TRBV9
D gene: TRBD2

CDR3 DNA: TGTGCCACCAGCTGGGTAGGGGTCGGATATCCCTACGAGCAGTACTTC
CDR3 protein: CATSWVGVGYPYEQYF
clone size: .
J gene: TRBJ2-7
V gene: TRBV24-1
D gene: .

CDR3 DNA: TGTGCCAGCAGCCAGGACAGGGAGTATGAAAAACTGTTTTTT
CDR3 protein: CASSQDREYEKLFF
clone size: .
J gene: TRBJ1-4
V gene: TRBV7-9
D gene: TRBD1

CDR3 DNA: TGTGCCAGCAGCGGAAGCGGGTTTCCCTACGAGCAGTACTTC
CDR3 protein: CASSGSGFPYEQYF
clone size: once
J gene: TRBJ2-7
V gene: TRBV9
D gene: .

CDR3 DNA: TGCAGTGCTAAACAGCGGTACAATGAGCAGTTCTTC
CDR3 protein: CSAKQRYNEQFF
clone size: .
J gene: TRBJ2-1
V gene: TRBV20-1
D gene: .

CDR3 DNA: TGCGCCAGCAGCTCGGGACTAGCGGGATCCTCCTACAATGAGCAGTTCTTC
CDR3 protein: CASSSGLAGSSYNEQFF
clone size: once
J gene: TRBJ2-1
V gene: TRBV5-1
D gene: TRBD2

CDR3 DNA: TGTGCCAGCTTCTCCCGGGACGGAGCCTACGAGCAGTACTTC
CDR3 protein: CASFSRDGAYEQYF
clone size: .
J gene: TRBJ2-7
V gene: TRBV5-6
D gene: .

CDR3 DNA: TGTGCCAGCAGCTCCGGAACAGGGGTCGGCACTGAAGCTTTCTTT
CDR3 protein: CASSSGTGVGTEAFF
clone size: .
J gene: TRBJ1-1
V gene: TRBV7-9
D gene: TRBD1

CDR3 DNA: TGTGCCAGCAGCCCTCCTAGCGGGCGATTCAATGAGCAGTTCTTC
CDR3 protein: CASSPPSGRFNEQFF
clone size: .
J gene: TRBJ2-1
V gene: TRBV7-9
D gene: TRBD2

CDR3 DNA: TGTGCCAGCAGCTTAGCTCTACAGGCTGAAGCTTTCTTT
CDR3 protein: CASSLALQAEAFF
clone size: .
J gene: TRBJ1-1
V gene: TRBV7-9
D gene: .

CDR3 DNA: TGTGCCAGCAGCTTAAACTTTCCAGATACGCAGTATTTT
CDR3 protein: CASSLNFPDTQYF
clone size: .
J gene: TRBJ2-3
V gene: TRBV7-3
D gene: .

CDR3 DNA: TGTGCCAGCAGACGGGGGACAGGGGTAGGCTATGGCTACACCTTC
CDR3 protein: CASRRGTGVGYGYTF
clone size: .
J gene: TRBJ1-2
V gene: TRBV12-3/TRBV12-4
D gene: TRBD1

CDR3 DNA: TGTGCCAGCAGTTTAGATTGGCGGGGGCCCCCGGATGAGCAGTTCTTC
CDR3 protein: CASSLDWRGPPDEQFF
clone size: .
J gene: TRBJ2-1
V gene: TRBV12-3/TRBV12-4
D gene: .

CDR3 DNA: TGTGCCAGCAGCTACGACTTGAGCCGGGACAGTGAAGCTTTCTTT
CDR3 protein: CASSYDLSRDSEAFF
clone size: .
J gene: TRBJ1-1
V gene: TRBV27
D gene: TRBD1

CDR3 DNA: TGTGCCAGCAGTTTAGGGGGGCTTTTGACTGAAGCTTTCTTT
CDR3 protein: CASSLGGLLTEAFF
clone size: .
J gene: TRBJ1-1
V gene: TRBV27
D gene: .

CDR3 DNA: TGTGCCAGCAGCACGTGGGACAAACACTACGAGCAGTACTTC
CDR3 protein: CASSTWDKHYEQYF
clone size: once
J gene: TRBJ2-7
V gene: TRBV11-2
D gene: .

CDR3 DNA: TGTGCCACCAGCAGAGCCAGGACAGGGGAGGATGGCTACACCTTC
CDR3 protein: CATSRARTGEDGYTF
clone size: once
J gene: TRBJ1-2
V gene: TRBV15
D gene: TRBD1

CDR3 DNA: TGTGCCAGCAGTTCGATACAGGGTCGCAATCAGCCCCAGCATTTT
CDR3 protein: CASSSIQGRNQPQHF
clone size: .
J gene: TRBJ1-5
V gene: TRBV27
D gene: .

CDR3 DNA: TGTGCCAGCAGCGTCACACGGACTCCCTACGAGCAGTACTTC
CDR3 protein: CASSVTRTPYEQYF
clone size: .
J gene: TRBJ2-7
V gene: TRBV9
D gene: .

CDR3 DNA: TGTGCCAGCACCACCCACCAGGGGATGGTGGAGCAGTTCTTC
CDR3 protein: CASTTHQGMVEQFF
clone size: .
J gene: TRBJ2-1
V gene: TRBV12-3/TRBV12-4
D gene: .

CDR3 DNA: TGCGCCAGCAGCTCTGGGGACAGGGAAGATACGCAGTATTTT
CDR3 protein: CASSSGDREDTQYF
clone size: once
J gene: TRBJ2-3
V gene: TRBV5-1
D gene: TRBD1

CDR3 DNA: TGTGCCAGCAGCTTAGGGGGACTAGCGGGGATGAACTACAATGAGCAGTTCTTC
CDR3 protein: CASSLGGLAGMNYNEQFF
clone size: .
J gene: TRBJ2-1
V gene: TRBV7-2
D gene: TRBD2

CDR3 DNA: TGTGCCAGCAGTTGGACTAGCGGGAGGGTCCAGACGAACAATGAGCAGTTCTTC
CDR3 protein: CASSWTSGRVQTNNEQFF
clone size: .
J gene: TRBJ2-1
V gene: TRBV2
D gene: TRBD2

CDR3 DNA: TGTGCCAGCAGTTTACAGGGGTGGGAGACCCAGTACTTC
CDR3 protein: CASSLQGWETQYF
clone size: .
J gene: TRBJ2-5
V gene: TRBV12-3/TRBV12-4
D gene: .

CDR3 DNA: TGTGCCAGCAGCTTATCCGCCTTCTCCCTATCGGGGAACGAGCAGTACTTC
CDR3 protein: CASSLSAFSLSGNEQYF
clone size: .
J gene: TRBJ2-7
V gene: TRBV7-3
D gene: .

CDR3 DNA: TGTGCCAGCAGCCAAACCGGGGACAGCCTCTATGGCTACACCTTC
CDR3 protein: CASSQTGDSLYGYTF
clone size: .
J gene: TRBJ1-2
V gene: TRBV3-1
D gene: TRBD1

CDR3 DNA: TGCGCCAGCAGTGATACCGTCCACTTGGCGTCCTACGAGCAGTACTTC
CDR3 protein: CASSDTVHLASYEQYF
clone size: .
J gene: TRBJ2-7
V gene: TRBV10-1
D gene: .

CDR3 DNA: TGTGCCAGCAGTTTAGGGGGAGACAGGGAGTTGGGCAATCAGCCCCAGCATTTT
CDR3 protein: CASSLGGDRELGNQPQHF
clone size: .
J gene: TRBJ1-5
V gene: TRBV12-3/TRBV12-4
D gene: TRBD1

CDR3 DNA: TGTGCCAGCAGTTGGCCGGGGAACTATGGCTACACCTTC
CDR3 protein: CASSWPGNYGYTF
clone size: .
J gene: TRBJ1-2
V gene: TRBV12-3/TRBV12-4
D gene: .

CDR3 DNA: TGCGCCAGCAGCCCCGCGTTATCAGTGAACGAGCAGTACTTC
CDR3 protein: CASSPALSVNEQYF
clone size: .
J gene: TRBJ2-7
V gene: TRBV4-1
D gene: .

CDR3 DNA: TGTGCCAGAGCGGGTGATCAAGAGACCCAGTACTTC
CDR3 protein: CARAGDQETQYF
clone size: .
J gene: TRBJ2-5
V gene: TRBV2
D gene: .

CDR3 DNA: TGTGCCAGCAGTCCGACTCCCTTGGGGTCCCAGTACTTC
CDR3 protein: CASSPTPLGSQYF
clone size: .
J gene: TRBJ2-5
V gene: TRBV27
D gene: .

CDR3 DNA: TGTGCCAGCAGTCGTAGCGGAAGCTCCTACAATGAGCAGTTCTTC
CDR3 protein: CASSRSGSSYNEQFF
clone size: .
J gene: TRBJ2-1
V gene: TRBV6-5
D gene: .

CDR3 DNA: TGCAGCGTTGAACGGGAGCGGCCCTACGAGCAGTACTTC
CDR3 protein: CSVERERPYEQYF
clone size: .
J gene: TRBJ2-7
V gene: TRBV29-1
D gene: .

CDR3 DNA: TGTGCCAGCAGCGTTGCAACAGGGTACAATGAGCAGTTCTTC
CDR3 protein: CASSVATGYNEQFF
clone size: .
J gene: TRBJ2-1
V gene: TRBV9
D gene: .

CDR3 DNA: TGCGCCAGCAGCTCAGCGCGGAAGTTCTTC
CDR3 protein: CASSSARKFF
clone size: .
J gene: TRBJ2-1
V gene: TRBV4-1
D gene: .

CDR3 DNA: TGTGCCACCAGCAGAGGCACTACCTCCTACAATGAGCAGTTCTTC
CDR3 protein: CATSRGTTSYNEQFF
clone size: .
J gene: TRBJ2-1
V gene: TRBV15
D gene: .

CDR3 DNA: TGTGCCAGCAGCTTGGGTAACAGGCCCCAGCATTTT
CDR3 protein: CASSLGNRPQHF
clone size: .
J gene: TRBJ1-5
V gene: TRBV5-6
D gene: .

CDR3 DNA: TGTGCTAGTGGTTTGGACGGGTATGGTGGCTACACCTTC
CDR3 protein: CASGLDGYGGYTF
clone size: .
J gene: TRBJ1-2
V gene: TRBV12-5
D gene: .

CDR3 DNA: TGCAGTGCTAGGGACAGGGGATTGAACACTGAAGCTTTCTTT
CDR3 protein: CSARDRGLNTEAFF
clone size: .
J gene: TRBJ1-1
V gene: TRBV20-1
D gene: TRBD1

CDR3 DNA: TGTGCCACCAGTGAAGGGGGGCTTGAGCAGTTCTTC
CDR3 protein: CATSEGGLEQFF
clone size: .
J gene: TRBJ2-1
V gene: TRBV24-1
D gene: .

CDR3 DNA: TGCAGCGTTGTGCGGGAGTCCTCCTACGAGCAGTACTTC
CDR3 protein: CSVVRESSYEQYF
clone size: few
J gene: TRBJ2-7
V gene: TRBV29-1
D gene: TRBD2

CDR3 DNA: TGTGCCAGCAGTGATGGGGTTCGCCAAGAGACCCAGTACTTC
CDR3 protein: CASSDGVRQETQYF
clone size: .
J gene: TRBJ2-5
V gene: TRBV2
D gene: .

CDR3 DNA: TGTGCCAGCAGTCTCACCCCGCCCCGGGGACAACTACCTTGGACCCAGTACTTC
CDR3 protein: CASSLTPPRGQLPWTQYF
clone size: .
J gene: TRBJ2-5
V gene: TRBV28
D gene: .

CDR3 DNA: TGTGCCAGCAGCGGGACAAAAGAGACCCAGTACTTC
CDR3 protein: CASSGTKETQYF
clone size: once
J gene: TRBJ2-5
V gene: TRBV7-9
D gene: .

CDR3 DNA: TGTGCCAGCAGCGTAACTAGCGGGAGACCCGGGGAGCTGTTTTTT
CDR3 protein: CASSVTSGRPGELFF
clone size: .
J gene: TRBJ2-2
V gene: TRBV13
D gene: TRBD2